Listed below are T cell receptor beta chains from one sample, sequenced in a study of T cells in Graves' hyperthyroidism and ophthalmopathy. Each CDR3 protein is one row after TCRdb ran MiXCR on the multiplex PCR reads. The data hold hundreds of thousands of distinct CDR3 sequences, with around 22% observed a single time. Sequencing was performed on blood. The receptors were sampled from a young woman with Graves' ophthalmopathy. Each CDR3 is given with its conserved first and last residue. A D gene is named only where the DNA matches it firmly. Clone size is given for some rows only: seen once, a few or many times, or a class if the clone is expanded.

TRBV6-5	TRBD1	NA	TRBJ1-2	TGTGCCAGCAGTTGGGACAGGGCGAGGGACTATGGCTACACCTTC	CASSWDRARDYGYTF
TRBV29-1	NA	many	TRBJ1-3	TGCAGCGTTGGGTTAGGGGTGGGAAACACCATATATTTT	CSVGLGVGNTIYF
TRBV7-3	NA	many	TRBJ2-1	TGTGCCAGCAGCTTGCAGGGATCAGAGTACGGTGAGCAGTTCTTC	CASSLQGSEYGEQFF
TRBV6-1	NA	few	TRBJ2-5	TGTGCCAGCAGAGGCTCAGGTCCTTGGGAGACCCAGTACTTC	CASRGSGPWETQYF
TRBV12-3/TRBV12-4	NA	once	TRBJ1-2	TGTGCCAGCAGCTTAGATCTATCAGGGCGCTATGGCTACACCTTC	CASSLDLSGRYGYTF
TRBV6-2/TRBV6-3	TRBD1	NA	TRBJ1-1	TGTGCCAGCAGTTACAGGGACAGGGGGATCCGCACTGAAGCTTGCTTT	CASSYRDRGIRTEACF
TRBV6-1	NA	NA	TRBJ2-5	TGTGCCAGCAGTGAGGTTCCAAGGGAGACCCAGTACTTC	CASSEVPRETQYF
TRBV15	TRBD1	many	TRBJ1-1	TGTGCCACCAGCAGAGGGACAGGGCAGAACACTGAAGCTTTCTTT	CATSRGTGQNTEAFF
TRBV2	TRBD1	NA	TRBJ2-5	TGTGCCAGCAGTCCCAACGCAAACCGACAGGGGAGAGAGACCCAGTACTTC	CASSPNANRQGRETQYF
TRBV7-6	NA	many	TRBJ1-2	TGTGCCAGCAGGCACATGCCTAACTATGGCTACACCTTC	CASRHMPNYGYTF
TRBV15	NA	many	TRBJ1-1	TGTGCCACCAGCAGAGTCAGGGAAGGGGGCACTGAAGCTTTCTTT	CATSRVREGGTEAFF
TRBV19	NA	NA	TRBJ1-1	TGTGCCAGTAGTATCCGGGGGGTAAACACTGAAGCTTTCTTT	CASSIRGVNTEAFF
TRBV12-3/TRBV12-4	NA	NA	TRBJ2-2	TGTGCCAGCAGTTTAATAGGGCCGAAAAACACCGGGGAGCTGTTTTTT	CASSLIGPKNTGELFF
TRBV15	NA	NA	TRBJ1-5	TGTGCCACCAGCAGAGCGTCCCATCAGCCCCAGCATTTT	CATSRASHQPQHF
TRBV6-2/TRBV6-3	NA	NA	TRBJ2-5	TGTGCCATATCCCCGGGACGGCACCAAGAGACCCAGTACTTC	CAISPGRHQETQYF
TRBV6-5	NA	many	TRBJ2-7	TGTGCCAGCAGTTACACCGTTACAGGGGAGCAGTACTTC	CASSYTVTGEQYF
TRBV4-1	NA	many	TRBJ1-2	TGCGCCAGCAGCCAAGCCCCCCGACATGGGGGCAAGAGTGGCTACACCTTC	CASSQAPRHGGKSGYTF
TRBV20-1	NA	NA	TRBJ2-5	TGCAGTCCCCACCGGGTAGGAGAGACCCAGTACTTC	CSPHRVGETQYF
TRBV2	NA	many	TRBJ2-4	TGTGCCAGCCAAGTCGCCAAAAACATTCAGTACTTC	CASQVAKNIQYF
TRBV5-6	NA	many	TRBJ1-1	TGTGCCAGCAGCTTGGAGGGCGGGACGGGCACTGAAGCTTTCTTT	CASSLEGGTGTEAFF
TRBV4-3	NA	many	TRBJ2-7	TGCGCCAGCAGCCAAGCTAGCATCTCGCACGAGCAGTACTTC	CASSQASISHEQYF
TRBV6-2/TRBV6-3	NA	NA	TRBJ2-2	TGTGCCAGCAGCCAGAGGCGGGAAGCCGGGGAGCTGTTTTTT	CASSQRREAGELFF